Below are 6 T cell receptor beta chains sequenced from a single sample in a study of cytomegalovirus exposure and HLA in healthy donors. This table comes from immunoSEQ multiplex PCR, and its TCRdb copy is limited to in-frame clones, with some not included. The sample contains a few hundred thousand clones, less than 95% of which appear only once. The specimen was PBMCs. All receptors derive from a woman under 40 in good health and CMV-seronegative.

The chain links TRBV7-9 to TRBJ1-2, with TRBD1 identical over 9 bases. V shed 2 bases, J shed 2 bases, and the junction held 6 bases outside the gene matches. This CDR3 comprises 16 residues. Germline V gene lookup returns CDR1 SEHNR and CDR2 FQNEAQ (reference sequence). In nucleotides, the CDR3 is TGTGCCAGCAGCTTATTGGGGACAGGGTTAAACTATGGCTACACCTTC. Protein: CASSLLGTGLNYGYTF.

The V call is TRBV27, the J call TRBJ2-1, with D possibly being TRBD2 (5 bases). Per germline, CDR1 MNHEY and CDR2 SMNVEV (reference sequence). Deletions cut 5 bases from V and 9 bases from J, with 20 bases between. CDR3 size: 15 residues. In nucleotides, the CDR3 is TGTGCCAGCAGTCCCAACGGCCTGACTCGGGGTGAGCAGTTCTTC. Protein product: CASSPNGLTRGEQFF.

The V and J genes are TRBV4-1 and TRBJ2-7; D may be TRBD1 or TRBD2 (5 bases each). This CDR3 has 13 amino acids. V was shortened by 6 bases and J by 2 bases, with 11 bases between the two germline ends. The germline gives CDR1 MGHRA, CDR2 YSYEKL. The CDR3 nucleotides are TGCGCCAGCAGTGAGGGGATGACCTACGAGCAGTACTTC. Translation: CASSEGMTYEQYF.

CDR3 residues: CASSLTSGSATFDTQYF. In DNA form, the CDR3 reads TGTGCCAGCAGTTTGACGAGCGGGTCCGCTACTTTTGATACGCAGTATTTT. The V call is TRBV27, the J call TRBJ2-3; possibly TRBD2 for D (6 bases). This CDR3 has 17 residues. CDR1 is MNHEY and CDR2 is SMNVEV in the germline V gene (reference sequence). The V and J ends lost 3 bases and 6 bases respectively, with 22 bases between them.

The chain carries TRBV2 and TRBJ2-5; the D is unclear. The CDR3 sequence is 11 residues long. Trimming shortened V by 8 bases and J by 5 bases, and 9 bases separated the two germline ends. Germline-derived CDR1 and CDR2 are SNHLY and FYNNEI. CDR3 residues: CASQKRETQYF. CDR3 sequence (DNA): TGTGCCAGCCAGAAACGCGAGACCCAGTACTTC.

The gene calls are TRBV19 and TRBJ2-2, with a tentative D call TRBD1 (5 bases). The CDR3 is 13 amino acids. Germline V gene sequence: CDR1 LNHDA, CDR2 SQIVND (reference sequence). Trimming pared 3 bases from V and 6 bases from J, leaving 8 bases between. The CDR3 DNA follows: TGTGCCAGTAGTATTACAGGCCCCGGGGAGCTGTTTTTT. It encodes CASSITGPGELFF.